This is a list of T cell receptor beta chains from one sample in a study of cytomegalovirus exposure and HLA in healthy donors. TCRdb's copy holds only in-frame clones and misses some; the assay was immunoSEQ multiplex PCR. The sample consists of over 150,000 clones, around 80% of them appearing once. The source material was PBMCs. Receptor source: a woman aged 45 to 65 in good health and CMV-seropositive. Both conserved end residues are part of each CDR3. The D gene is left open where the match is weak. Where a row states a size, it is once, few, many or the class of an expanded clone; other rows omit it.

. | TRBJ2-7 | 14 | TRBV5-1 | . | CASSDDRNAYEQYF | TGCGCCAGCAGCGACGACAGGAATGCCTACGAGCAGTACTTC
. | TRBJ2-3 | 15 | TRBV5-1 | TRBD2 | CASSPGLAGGDTQYF | TGCGCCAGCAGCCCAGGACTAGCGGGGGGGGATACGCAGTATTTT
. | TRBJ1-5 | 13 | TRBV30 | . | CAWSGHYDQPQHF | TGTGCCTGGAGTGGACATTACGATCAGCCCCAGCATTTT
. | TRBJ2-7 | 13 | TRBV15 | . | CATSVDRFYEQYF | TGTGCCACCAGCGTAGACAGGTTTTACGAGCAGTACTTC
. | TRBJ1-1 | 11 | TRBV4-2 | TRBD1 | CASRLDRVAFF | TGTGCCAGCAGACTGGACAGGGTAGCTTTCTTT
. | TRBJ2-7 | 15 | TRBV11-2 | TRBD2 | CASSPHAGGPYEQYF | TGTGCCAGCAGCCCTCACGCGGGGGGACCCTACGAGCAGTACTTC
. | TRBJ2-5 | 17 | TRBV5-1 | TRBD2 | CASSMTGTSGILETQYF | TGCGCCAGCAGCATGACCGGGACTAGCGGGATACTAGAGACCCAGTACTTC
few | TRBJ2-1 | 15 | TRBV15 | TRBD1 | CATSRQTGTYNEQFF | TGTGCCACCAGCAGGCAGACAGGGACCTACAATGAGCAGTTCTTC
. | TRBJ2-2 | 15 | TRBV7-9 | TRBD2 | CASSLTSGNTGELFF | TGTGCCAGCAGCCTTACTAGCGGGAACACCGGGGAGCTGTTTTTT
many | TRBJ1-1 | 16 | TRBV28 | . | CASSPVLSGLITEAFF | TGTGCCAGCAGCCCTGTCTTGTCGGGACTTATCACTGAAGCTTTCTTT
. | TRBJ1-2 | 14 | TRBV4-1 | . | CASSQRNRVDGYTF | TGCGCCAGCAGCCAACGGAACAGGGTTGATGGCTACACCTTC
. | TRBJ2-2 | 16 | TRBV4-2 | TRBD2 | CASSQAGGPGTGELFF | TGTGCCAGCAGCCAAGCGGGGGGGCCTGGCACCGGGGAGCTGTTTTTT
. | TRBJ2-1 | 13 | TRBV11-1 | . | CASSSDYSYEQFF | TGTGCCAGCAGCTCCGACTATTCCTATGAGCAGTTCTTC
. | TRBJ2-6 | 18 | TRBV21-1 | . | CASTPPGKRRSGANVLTF | TGTGCCAGCACCCCCCCGGGAAAGCGGCGCTCTGGGGCCAACGTCCTGACTTTC
. | TRBJ1-1 | 19 | TRBV2 | TRBD1 | CARRLLPERDSFMNTEAFF | TGTGCCAGACGACTTCTTCCCGAAAGGGACAGCTTCATGAACACTGAAGCTTTCTTT
. | TRBJ2-7 | 16 | TRBV18 | TRBD1 | CASSPTRDRATYEQYF | TGTGCCAGCTCCCCGACGCGGGACAGGGCAACCTACGAGCAGTACTTC
. | TRBJ2-7 | 12 | TRBV2 | TRBD1 | CASLTGTYEQYF | TGTGCCAGTCTGACAGGGACCTACGAGCAGTACTTC
. | TRBJ2-7 | 12 | TRBV29-1 | . | CSVTLRGYEQYF | TGCAGCGTCACATTACGCGGTTACGAGCAGTACTTC
. | TRBJ2-7 | 14 | TRBV10-3 | . | CAISESSVAGEQYF | TGTGCCATCAGTGAGTCTAGCGTCGCGGGCGAGCAGTACTTC
. | TRBJ1-3 | 14 | TRBV30 | . | CAWSGATGLNTIYF | TGTGCCTGGAGTGGCGCGACAGGCTTAAACACCATATATTTT
. | TRBJ2-7 | 15 | TRBV19 | . | CASSTRQGMDYEQYF | TGTGCCAGTAGTACCCGGCAGGGAATGGACTACGAGCAGTACTTC
. | TRBJ2-7 | 14 | TRBV6-5 | . | CASSPGGSPYEQYF | TGTGCCAGCAGTCCAGGAGGCTCCCCCTACGAGCAGTACTTC
. | TRBJ2-2 | 13 | TRBV2 | . | CASSEAVLAELFF | TGTGCCAGCAGTGAAGCGGTGTTAGCGGAGCTGTTTTTT
. | TRBJ2-7 | 13 | TRBV29-1 | TRBD1 | CSVADRSSYEQYF | TGCAGCGTGGCGGACAGGAGCTCCTACGAGCAGTACTTC
once | TRBJ1-6 | 14 | TRBV4-2 | . | CASSQEARNSPLHF | TGTGCCAGCAGCCAAGAGGCCAGAAATTCACCCCTCCACTTT
. | TRBJ1-2 | 14 | TRBV5-8 | . | CASSLGRGGHGYTF | TGTGCCAGCAGCTTGGGCCGAGGAGGCCATGGCTACACCTTC
. | TRBJ2-1 | 13 | TRBV6-1 | . | CASSGGEGREQFF | TGTGCCAGCAGTGGGGGGGAAGGGAGGGAGCAGTTCTTC
. | TRBJ2-3 | 16 | TRBV5-6 | TRBD2 | CASSELAGGRGDTQYF | TGTGCCAGCAGCGAACTAGCGGGGGGGCGCGGAGATACGCAGTATTTT
. | TRBJ2-3 | 14 | TRBV11-2 | . | CASSLSGRADTQYF | TGTGCCAGCAGCTTATCAGGTCGCGCAGATACGCAGTATTTT
few | TRBJ2-1 | 16 | TRBV19 | . | CASSPGEPPSYNEQFF | TGTGCCAGTAGTCCGGGGGAGCCGCCCTCCTACAATGAGCAGTTCTTC
. | TRBJ1-2 | 14 | TRBV5-4 | TRBD1 | CAMGQGALAVGYTF | TGTGCCATGGGACAGGGCGCCTTGGCGGTTGGCTACACCTTC
. | TRBJ2-1 | 11 | TRBV20-1 | . | CSARSGVRQFF | TGCAGTGCTAGATCCGGGGTTCGGCAGTTCTTC
. | TRBJ1-1 | 13 | TRBV6-1 | . | CASSEQGNTEAFF | TGTGCCAGCAGTGAACAGGGGAACACTGAAGCTTTCTTT
. | TRBJ1-6 | 14 | TRBV6-1 | . | CASSDWTGNSPLHF | TGTGCCAGCAGCGATTGGACGGGGAATTCACCCCTCCACTTT
. | TRBJ2-3 | 15 | TRBV5-1 | TRBD1 | CASVITGGATDTQYF | TGCGCCAGCGTGATAACAGGGGGCGCGACAGATACGCAGTATTTT